This T cell receptor beta chain was captured in a study of CD8+ T cells in alopecia areata. Notes on the study in general: Shared TCR sequences were less clear between patients than in mice, possibly partly from HLA diversity. Higher clonality and more expanded CD8+ clones appeared in lesional than normal scalp.

A note on this clone: The antigen remains unidentified. This sample includes further DNA sequences coding for the same CDR3.

Described treatment: oral pan-JAK inhibitor, 5-10 mg twice daily. It was cDNA, reverse transcribed from extracted RNA, that served as the sequencing template. Sequencing used immunoSEQ multiplex PCR; TCRdb keeps in-frame clones, though not all of them. The sample lists 150,000 to 200,000 clones, more than 50% occurring once. Germline CDR1 SGDLS, CDR2 YYNGEE. The CDR3 has 13 residues. The V end lost 0 bases, the J end lost 4 bases, and 7 bases lay between the germline ends. Here the sequenced sample was CD4+ T cells sorted from blood, taken at week 24, from a patient treated with tofacitinib. V usage is TRBV9 and J usage is TRBJ1-2; no definite D call. The clonotype comes from a human donor with alopecia areata. In DNA, the CDR3 is TGTGCCAGCAGCGTAGCTATCACCTATGGCTACACCTTC. Its translation: CASSVAITYGYTF. Variable domain in full (rest from reference TRBV9 and TRBJ1-2): DSGVTQTPKHLITATGQRVTLRCSPRSGDLSVYWYQQSLDQGLQFLIQYYNGEERAKGNILERFSAQQFPDLHSELNLSSLELGDSALYFCASSVAITYGYTFGSGTRLTVV.